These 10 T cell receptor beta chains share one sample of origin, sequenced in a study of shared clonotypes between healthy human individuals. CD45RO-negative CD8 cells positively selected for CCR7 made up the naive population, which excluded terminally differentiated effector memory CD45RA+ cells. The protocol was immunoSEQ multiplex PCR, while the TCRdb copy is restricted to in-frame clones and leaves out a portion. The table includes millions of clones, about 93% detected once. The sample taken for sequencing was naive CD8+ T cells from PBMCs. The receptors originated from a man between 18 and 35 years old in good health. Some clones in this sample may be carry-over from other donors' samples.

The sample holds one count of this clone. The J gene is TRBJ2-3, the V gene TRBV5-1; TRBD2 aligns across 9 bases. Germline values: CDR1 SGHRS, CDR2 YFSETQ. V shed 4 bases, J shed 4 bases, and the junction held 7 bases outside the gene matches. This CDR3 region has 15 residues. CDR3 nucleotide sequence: TGCGCCAGCAGCCCTGATGGCGGGAGGGCAGATACGCAGTATTTT. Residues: CASSPDGGRADTQYF.

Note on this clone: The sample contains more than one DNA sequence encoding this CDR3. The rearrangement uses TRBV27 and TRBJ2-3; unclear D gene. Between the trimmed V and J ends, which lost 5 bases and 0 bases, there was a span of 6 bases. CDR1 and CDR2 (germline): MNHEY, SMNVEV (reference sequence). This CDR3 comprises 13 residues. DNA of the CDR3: TGTGCCAGCAGTCTCGTTAGCACAGATACGCAGTATTTT. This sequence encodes CASSLVSTDTQYF.

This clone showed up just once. CDR3 amino acids: CASSPRPFHSTALTF. The DNA of the CDR3 is TGTGCCAGCAGTCCGCGTCCCTTCCATAGTACAGCCCTGACTTTC. V is TRBV6-5 and J is TRBJ2-6; D unclear. CDR3 length: 15 residues. V gave up 5 bases and J gave up 15 bases, with 23 bases separating them. Germline V gene data show CDR1 as MNHEY and CDR2 as SVGAGI.

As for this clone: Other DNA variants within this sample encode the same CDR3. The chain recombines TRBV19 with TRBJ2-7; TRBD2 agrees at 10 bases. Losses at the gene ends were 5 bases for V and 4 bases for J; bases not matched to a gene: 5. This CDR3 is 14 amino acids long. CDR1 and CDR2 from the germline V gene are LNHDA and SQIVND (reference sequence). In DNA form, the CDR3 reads TGTGCCAGTAGTTCAAGCGGGAGGGGATACGAGCAGTACTTC. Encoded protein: CASSSSGRGYEQYF.

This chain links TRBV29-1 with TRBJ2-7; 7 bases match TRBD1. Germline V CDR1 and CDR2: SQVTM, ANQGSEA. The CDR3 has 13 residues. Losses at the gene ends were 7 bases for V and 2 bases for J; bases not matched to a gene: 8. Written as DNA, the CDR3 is TGCAGCGCCCAGGGGGACGATGCCTACGAGCAGTACTTC. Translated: CSAQGDDAYEQYF.

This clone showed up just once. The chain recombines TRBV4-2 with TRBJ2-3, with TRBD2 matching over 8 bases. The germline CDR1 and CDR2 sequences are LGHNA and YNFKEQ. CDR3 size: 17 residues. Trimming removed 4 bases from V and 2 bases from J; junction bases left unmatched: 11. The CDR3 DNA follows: TGTGCCAGCAGCCTAGGGGGACCGGGAGGGATCACAGATACGCAGTATTTT. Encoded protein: CASSLGGPGGITDTQYF.

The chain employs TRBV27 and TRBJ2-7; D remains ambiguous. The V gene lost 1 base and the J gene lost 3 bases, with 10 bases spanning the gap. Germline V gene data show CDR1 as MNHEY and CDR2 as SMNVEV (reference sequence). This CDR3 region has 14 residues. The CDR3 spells CASSLFRGNYEQYF. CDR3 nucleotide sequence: TGTGCCAGCAGTTTATTCCGAGGTAACTACGAGCAGTACTTC.

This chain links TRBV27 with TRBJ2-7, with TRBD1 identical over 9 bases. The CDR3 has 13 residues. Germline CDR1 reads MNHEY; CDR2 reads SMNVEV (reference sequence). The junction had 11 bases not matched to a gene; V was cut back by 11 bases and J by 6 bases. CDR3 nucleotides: TGTGCCTCATACGGGGGACAGGGTATCGAGCAGTACTTC. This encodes CASYGGQGIEQYF.

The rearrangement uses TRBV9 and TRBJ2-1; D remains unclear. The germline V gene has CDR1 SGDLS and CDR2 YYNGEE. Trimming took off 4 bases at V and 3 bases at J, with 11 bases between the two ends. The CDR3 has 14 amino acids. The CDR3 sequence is CASSIGPDYNEQFF. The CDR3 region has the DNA TGTGCCAGCAGCATCGGACCAGACTACAATGAGCAGTTCTTC.

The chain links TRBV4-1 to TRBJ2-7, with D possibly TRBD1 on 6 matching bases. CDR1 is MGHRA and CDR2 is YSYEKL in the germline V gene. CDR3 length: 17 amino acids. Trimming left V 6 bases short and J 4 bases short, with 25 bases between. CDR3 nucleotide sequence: TGCGCCAGCAGTTACCTGACGGGACAATTAAAAGGGTACGAGCAGTACTTC. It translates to CASSYLTGQLKGYEQYF.